Listed below are T cell receptor beta chains from one sample, sequenced in a study of cytomegalovirus exposure and HLA in healthy donors. The assay was immunoSEQ multiplex PCR, and TCRdb's table has in-frame clones only and misses some. Here the sample spans about 120,000 clones, approximately 80% being singletons. Sequenced: PBMCs. Every receptor here comes from a young man in good health and CMV-seronegative. The CDR3 runs from the conserved cysteine through the conserved F or W. Each record gives: clone size, V gene, D gene, J gene, CDR3 protein, CDR3 DNA. D genes are given only for firm matches. The size entry is marked missing in some rows and otherwise reads once, few, many or a size class.

.	TRBV7-9	.	TRBJ2-1	CASSPGPANEQFF	TGTGCCAGCAGCCCAGGGCCAGCCAATGAGCAGTTCTTC
few	TRBV5-1	TRBD1	TRBJ1-1	CASSQLNTGGTEAFF	TGCGCCAGCAGCCAACTAAATACAGGGGGAACTGAAGCTTTCTTT
.	TRBV27	.	TRBJ1-1	CASRPSGGEAFF	TGTGCCAGCAGACCCAGCGGTGGTGAAGCTTTCTTT
.	TRBV28	TRBD2	TRBJ2-1	CASTPRGGKEQFF	TGTGCCAGCACTCCGCGGGGGGGGAAGGAGCAGTTCTTC
.	TRBV10-3	TRBD1	TRBJ2-2	CAISTDRGGTGELFF	TGTGCCATCAGTACGGACAGGGGCGGCACCGGGGAGCTGTTTTTT
once	TRBV27	.	TRBJ2-3	CASSETALAATDTQYF	TGTGCCAGCAGTGAAACGGCCCTAGCTGCAACAGATACGCAGTATTTT
.	TRBV27	TRBD2	TRBJ2-7	CASSPGISGGGYEQYF	TGTGCCAGCAGTCCAGGGATCAGCGGGGGCGGATACGAGCAGTACTTC
.	TRBV5-5	TRBD1	TRBJ2-7	CASRGYNRGRVSYEQYF	TGTGCCAGCAGAGGATACAACAGGGGGCGGGTCTCCTACGAGCAGTACTTC
.	TRBV19	TRBD2	TRBJ2-3	CASSILASGSPDTQYF	TGTGCCAGTAGTATCCTGGCTAGCGGGAGTCCAGATACGCAGTATTTT
.	TRBV19	TRBD1	TRBJ1-1	CASSVPQGEGTEAFF	TGTGCCAGTAGTGTCCCACAGGGGGAAGGGACTGAAGCTTTCTTT
.	TRBV18	TRBD1	TRBJ2-5	CASSQTGIVETQYF	TGTGCCAGCTCTCAGACAGGGATAGTGGAGACCCAGTACTTC
.	TRBV4-3	.	TRBJ2-1	CASSQHNSVPEQFF	TGCGCCAGCAGCCAACATAACTCCGTCCCCGAGCAGTTCTTC
.	TRBV5-4	.	TRBJ1-1	CASGRKGWTLEGAFF	TGTGCCAGCGGGAGGAAGGGATGGACCCTCGAAGGAGCTTTCTTT